What follows describes a single T cell receptor (beta chain). No antigen is known for it. RNA transcripts yielded amplified TCR beta CDR3 regions. Initially, a first-round RT-PCR of the TCR CDR3 employed the HTBI primer set. TCRdb re-called the multiplex PCR reads with MiXCR, one entry per CDR3 protein. The sample consists of approximately 600,000 distinct CDR3 sequences, less than 25% of them appearing once. Germline assignment: CDR1 LNHNV and CDR2 YYDKDF (reference sequence). The CDR3 sequence is 16 residues long. V trimming: 5 bases; J trimming: 5 bases; junction bases outside the gene matches: 8. This specimen belongs to a study of T cells in Graves' hyperthyroidism and ophthalmopathy. Study overall: Sampling of peripheral blood happened at initial diagnosis, prior to any treatment. Whole-study findings and limits: Most thyroid clonotypes that were expanded above 0.001 also turned up in blood.

Enrolled ophthalmopathy patients presented with a Clinical Activity Score of at least 3, a NOSPECS grade of at least 4, and disease duration under 3 months. Not enrolled were patients with uncontrolled infection, other autoimmune disease, pregnancy or lactation. The clonotype originates from a man younger than 40 with Graves' ophthalmopathy. The V gene is TRBV15, the J gene TRBJ2-7; TRBD2 matches at 14 bases. Material for sequencing was blood. CDR3 bases: TGTGCCACCAGCTTAGGACTAGCGGGAGGTACGAACGAGCAGTACTTC. Translating gives CATSLGLAGGTNEQYF.